The clone carrying this T cell receptor (beta chain) has a count of ten or more. CDR3 length: 15 residues. Germline V gene lookup returns CDR1 SGHAT and CDR2 FQNNGV. With 3 bases clipped from V and 1 base from J, the junction kept 5 bases outside the gene matches. These data are taken from a study of regulatory T cells in long-lasting Graves disease. TCR beta libraries were built with iRepertoire HTBI primers and Arm-PCR of CDR3 regions. TCRdb reprocessed the multiplex PCR reads via MiXCR and lists one record per CDR3 protein. The sample lists hundreds of thousands of distinct CDR3 sequences, less than 25% seen once, with less than 25% in the top ten. Regarding time point: persistent/refractory GD, antithyroid drugs over 5 years with positive TRAb. The TCR library was made from RNA that had been extracted from PBMCs in TRIzol.

The receptor comes from a female donor with Graves disease. The sample consisted of peripheral blood mononuclear cells (PBMCs), taken when the disease was refractory, from a patient treated with antithyroid drugs. The V call is TRBV11-2, the J call TRBJ2-5, with TRBD1 identical over 7 bases. CDR3 loop: CASSFAGTAQETQYF. CDR3 DNA sequence: TGTGCCAGCAGCTTTGCCGGGACAGCCCAAGAGACCCAGTACTTC.